What follows describes a single T cell receptor beta chain. As yet, its antigen is unknown. Trimming left V 1 base short and J 6 bases short, with 13 bases between. This CDR3 is built from 15 residues. CDR1 is MGHRA, CDR2 YSYEKL, per germline. The data originate from a study of early T cells in non-severe SARS-CoV-2 infection. On the study more broadly: Unpaired chains resulted from sequencing bulk RNA of unsorted whole blood.

Broader study findings: VDJdb-based matching was biased toward anti-spike CD8 responses and missed private and CD4 specificities.

cDNA molecules, individually, were tagged with unique molecular identifiers. TCRdb called the 5' RACE reads again in MiXCR, with one record for every CDR3 protein. Of under 85,000 distinct CDR3 sequences in the sample, roughly an eighth were seen once. The chain recombines TRBV4-1 with TRBJ2-1; no clear D. The material was whole blood, obtained at baseline. The TCR was taken from an adult who was a healthcare worker with PCR-confirmed SARS-CoV-2 infection or an uninfected control (not recorded which). The donor label of this sample is uncertain. The CDR3 region has the DNA TGCGCCAGCAGCCAAGCAGCTGTGGCACTCAATGAGCAGTTCTTC. Encoded protein: CASSQAAVALNEQFF.